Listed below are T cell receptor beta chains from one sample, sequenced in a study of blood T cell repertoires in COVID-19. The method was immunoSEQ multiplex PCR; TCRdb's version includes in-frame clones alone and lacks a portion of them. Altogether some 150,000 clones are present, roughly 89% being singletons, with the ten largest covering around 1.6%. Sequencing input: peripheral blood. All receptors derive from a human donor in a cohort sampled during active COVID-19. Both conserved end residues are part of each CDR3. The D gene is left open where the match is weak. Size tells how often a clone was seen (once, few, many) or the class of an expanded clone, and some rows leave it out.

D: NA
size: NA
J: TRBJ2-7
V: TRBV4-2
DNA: TGTGCCAGCTCCGGAGGGGACCACTCCTACGAGCAGTACTTC
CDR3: CASSGGDHSYEQYF

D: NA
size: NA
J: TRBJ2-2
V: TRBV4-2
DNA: TGTGCCAGCAGCCGAGGTGACTCGGCAGGGATCACCGGGGAGCTGTTTTTT
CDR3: CASSRGDSAGITGELFF

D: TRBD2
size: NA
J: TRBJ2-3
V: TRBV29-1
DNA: TGCAGCGGATGGACTAGCTCGGATACGCAGTATTTT
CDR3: CSGWTSSDTQYF

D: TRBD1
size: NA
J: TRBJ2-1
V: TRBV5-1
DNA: TGCGCCAGCAGCGCAACGACAGGGGGCAATGAGCAGTTCTTC
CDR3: CASSATTGGNEQFF

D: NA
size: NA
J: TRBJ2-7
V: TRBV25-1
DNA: TGTGCCACCGAAGGGGACTCCTACGAGCAGTACTTC
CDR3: CATEGDSYEQYF

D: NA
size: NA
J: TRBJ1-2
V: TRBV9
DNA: TGTGCCAGCAGCACCCAGGAGGGAGCCAACTATGGCTACACCTTC
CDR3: CASSTQEGANYGYTF

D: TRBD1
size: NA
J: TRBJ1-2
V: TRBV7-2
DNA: TGTGCCAGCAGCTTACTAGGACAGGGGTCCGCCTATGGCTACACCTTC
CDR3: CASSLLGQGSAYGYTF

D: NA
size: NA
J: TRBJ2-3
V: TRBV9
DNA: TGTGCCAGCAGCGTAGAGGGGGGGCGAGATACGCAGTATTTT
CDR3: CASSVEGGRDTQYF

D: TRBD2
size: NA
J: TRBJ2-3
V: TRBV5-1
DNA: TGCGCCAGCAGCCCCTCGGAGGGGCGGGGGGGCACAGATACGCAGTATTTT
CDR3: CASSPSEGRGGTDTQYF

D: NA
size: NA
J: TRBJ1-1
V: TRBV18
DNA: TGTGCCAGCTCACCAGGGCAGGGGCGGGTAGACACTGAAGCTTTCTTT
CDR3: CASSPGQGRVDTEAFF

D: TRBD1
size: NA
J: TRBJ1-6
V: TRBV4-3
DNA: TGCGCCAGCAGCCAAGGTTCTGGGACAGAGCATTCACCCCTCCACTTT
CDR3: CASSQGSGTEHSPLHF

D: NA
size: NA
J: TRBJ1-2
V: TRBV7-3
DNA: TGTGCCAGCAGCCCCTCCGACGGGGGGTTGTCTGGCTACACCTTC
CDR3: CASSPSDGGLSGYTF

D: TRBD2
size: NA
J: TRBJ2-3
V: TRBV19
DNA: TGTGCCAGTAGTATCGGGGGGGCAGATACGCAGTATTTT
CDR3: CASSIGGADTQYF

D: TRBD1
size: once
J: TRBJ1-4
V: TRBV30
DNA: TGTGCCTGGACTCCAGGGGGTGGAGAAAAACTGTTTTTT
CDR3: CAWTPGGGEKLFF

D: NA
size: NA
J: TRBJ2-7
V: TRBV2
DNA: TGTGCCAGCAGGCCTCGGGGGGCCCACGAGCAGTACTTC
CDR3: CASRPRGAHEQYF

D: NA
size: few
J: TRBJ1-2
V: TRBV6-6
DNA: TGTGCCAGCAGTTATTCGGACACAGCTAACTATGGCTACACCTTC
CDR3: CASSYSDTANYGYTF

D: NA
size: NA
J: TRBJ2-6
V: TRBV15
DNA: TGTGCCACCAGCTTCGACAGCTCTGGGGCCAACGTCCTGACTTTC
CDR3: CATSFDSSGANVLTF

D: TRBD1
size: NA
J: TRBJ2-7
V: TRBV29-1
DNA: TGCAGCGTTGAAAGGGACAGGGGAGCCGGGCAGTACTTC
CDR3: CSVERDRGAGQYF

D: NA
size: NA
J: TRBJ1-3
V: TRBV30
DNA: TGTGCCTGGAGTGAAGGGGGACCTGGAAACACCATATATTTT
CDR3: CAWSEGGPGNTIYF

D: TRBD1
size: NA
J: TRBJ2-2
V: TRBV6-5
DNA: TGTGCCAGCAGTACAGGGGCGTACACCGGGGAGCTGTTTTTT
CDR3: CASSTGAYTGELFF

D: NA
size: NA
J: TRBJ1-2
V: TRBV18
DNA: TGTGCCAGCTCAGAGGACAGCTATGGCTACACCTTC
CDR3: CASSEDSYGYTF

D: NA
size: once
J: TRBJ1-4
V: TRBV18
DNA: TGTGCCAGCTCACCCGGGCAGGGAAATGAAAAACTGTTTTTT
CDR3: CASSPGQGNEKLFF

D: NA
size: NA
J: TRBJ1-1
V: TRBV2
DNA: TGTGCCAGCACGGGGACATCGAACACTGAAGCTTTCTTT
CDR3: CASTGTSNTEAFF

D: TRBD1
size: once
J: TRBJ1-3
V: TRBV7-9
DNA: TGTGCCAGCAGCCCAGGGACAGCAGCTGGAAACACCATATATTTT
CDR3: CASSPGTAAGNTIYF

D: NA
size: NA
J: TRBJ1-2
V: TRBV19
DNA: TGTGCCAGTAGAATGGCAGGGCTGGCCTATGGCTACACCTTC
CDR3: CASRMAGLAYGYTF

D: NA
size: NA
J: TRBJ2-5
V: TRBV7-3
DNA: TGTGCCAGCAGCCCCCCGGGTAGGCAAGAGACCCAGTACTTC
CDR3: CASSPPGRQETQYF

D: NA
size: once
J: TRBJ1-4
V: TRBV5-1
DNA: TGCGCCAGCAAGTCGGGACAATTCGATGAAAAACTGTTTTTT
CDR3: CASKSGQFDEKLFF

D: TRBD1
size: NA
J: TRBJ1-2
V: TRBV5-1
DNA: TGCGCCAGCAGCTCGGGACAGGGAATCCGTGGCTACACCTTC
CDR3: CASSSGQGIRGYTF

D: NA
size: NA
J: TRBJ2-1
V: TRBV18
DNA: TGTGCCAGCTCACCTAGCGACAATGAGCAGTTCTTC
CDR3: CASSPSDNEQFF

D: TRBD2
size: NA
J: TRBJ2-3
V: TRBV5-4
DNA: TGTGCCAGCAGCCGGACTAGCGGGGTGAATACGCAGTATTTT
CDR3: CASSRTSGVNTQYF

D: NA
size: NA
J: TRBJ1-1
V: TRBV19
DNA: TGTGCCAGTAGGACAGTTCTCCGGAACACTGAAGCTTTCTTT
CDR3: CASRTVLRNTEAFF

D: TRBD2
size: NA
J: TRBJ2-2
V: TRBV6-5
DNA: TGTGCCAGCTCAAGACTAGCGGGGACCGGGGAGCTGTTTTTT
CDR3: CASSRLAGTGELFF

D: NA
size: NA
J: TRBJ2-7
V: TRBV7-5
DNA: TGTGTCAGAAGCTTCACGGCCAGGATCGAGCAGTACTTC
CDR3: CVRSFTARIEQYF

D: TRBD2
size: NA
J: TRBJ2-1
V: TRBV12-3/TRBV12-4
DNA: TGTGCCAGCAGTTCGAGGGCTAGCGGCTCCAAGTTCTTC
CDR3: CASSSRASGSKFF

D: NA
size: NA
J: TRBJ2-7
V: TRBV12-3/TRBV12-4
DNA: TGTGCCAGCAGTTTAATTCTAGGGGTGCAGTACTTC
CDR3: CASSLILGVQYF

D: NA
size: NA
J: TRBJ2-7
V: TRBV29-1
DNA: TGCAGCGTCCAGACAGTCGAGCAGTACTTC
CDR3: CSVQTVEQYF

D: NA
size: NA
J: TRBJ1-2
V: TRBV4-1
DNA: TGCGCCAGCAGCCACCTAGGGGGGGACTATGGCTACACCTTC
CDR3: CASSHLGGDYGYTF

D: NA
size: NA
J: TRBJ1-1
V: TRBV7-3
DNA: TGTGCCAGCAGCTTAGGAGGGCCCACTGAAGCTTTCTTT
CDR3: CASSLGGPTEAFF

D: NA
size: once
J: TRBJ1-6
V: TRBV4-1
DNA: TGCGCCAGCAGCCAGGCGGACAGAAATAATTCACCCCTCCACTTT
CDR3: CASSQADRNNSPLHF

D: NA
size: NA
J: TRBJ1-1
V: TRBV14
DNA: TGTGCCAGCAGCCAAGATTTAGGCAGGCGCACTGAAGCTTTCTTT
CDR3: CASSQDLGRRTEAFF

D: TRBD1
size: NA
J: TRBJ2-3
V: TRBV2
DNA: TGTGCCAGCAGTCCAGACAGGGGGCGGGATACGCAGTATTTT
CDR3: CASSPDRGRDTQYF

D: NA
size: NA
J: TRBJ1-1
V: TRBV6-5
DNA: TGTGCCAGCACCCTCACAGTTTTGAACACTGAAGCTTTCTTT
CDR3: CASTLTVLNTEAFF

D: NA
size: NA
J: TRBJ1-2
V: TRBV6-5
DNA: TGTGCCAGCAGGGGGACTCCCTCACAAGGCTACACCTTC
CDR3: CASRGTPSQGYTF

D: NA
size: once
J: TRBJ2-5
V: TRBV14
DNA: TGTGCCAGCAGCCAGGATGTGAGGGAGAAGACCCAGTACTTC
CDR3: CASSQDVREKTQYF

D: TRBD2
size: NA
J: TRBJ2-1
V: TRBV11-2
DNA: TGTGCCAGCAGCTTAGACAGCGGGGGGGTGAATGAGCAGTTCTTC
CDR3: CASSLDSGGVNEQFF

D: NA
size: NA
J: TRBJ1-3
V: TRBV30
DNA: TGTGCCTGGAGTACAGGGAGCTCTGGAAACACCATATATTTT
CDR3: CAWSTGSSGNTIYF

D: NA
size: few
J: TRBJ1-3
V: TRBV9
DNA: TGTGCCAGCAGCGCTAGCGGGGGCGGAATCGGAAACACCATATATTTT
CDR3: CASSASGGGIGNTIYF

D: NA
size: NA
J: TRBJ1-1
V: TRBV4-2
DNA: TGTGCCAGCAGCCCCCGGTGGGGGGGCCCTGAAGCTTTCTTT
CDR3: CASSPRWGGPEAFF

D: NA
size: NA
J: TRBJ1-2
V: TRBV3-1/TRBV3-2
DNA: TGTGCCAGCAGCCCGGACGACGGGGGTGGCGGTGGCTACACCTTC
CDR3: CASSPDDGGGGGYTF

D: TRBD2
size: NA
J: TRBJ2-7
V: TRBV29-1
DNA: TGCAGCGTTGCCTTAGTTCTAGCGGGGGGGCAAGAGCAGTACTTC
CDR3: CSVALVLAGGQEQYF

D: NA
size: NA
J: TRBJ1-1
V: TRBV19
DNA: TGTGCCAGTAGTATTTCTGGGGGGGCGAACACTGAAGCTTTCTTT
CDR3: CASSISGGANTEAFF

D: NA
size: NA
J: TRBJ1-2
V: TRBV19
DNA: TGTGCCAGTAGTGAGGCCTTCGGAACTAACTATGGCTACACCTTC
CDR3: CASSEAFGTNYGYTF

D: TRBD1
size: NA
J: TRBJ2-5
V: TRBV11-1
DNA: TGTGCCAGCAGCACAAAACAGGGGGCGCCAGGGGAGACCCAGTACTTC
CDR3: CASSTKQGAPGETQYF